This T cell receptor (beta chain) stems from a study of a mutant IDH1 vaccine in newly diagnosed glioma. Regarding time point: week 23, last vaccination. A single vaccine dose contained 300 ug of mutant IDH1 20-mer peptide, and topical imiquimod was used with it. Worth noting for this clone: The antigen remains undetermined. The sample contains more than one DNA sequence encoding this CDR3.

The protocol was immunoSEQ multiplex PCR, while the TCRdb copy is restricted to in-frame clones and leaves out a portion. The sample shows tens of thousands of clones, 80% of them seen only once. The material was PBMCs, obtained from a glioma patient whose treatment included an IDH1 peptide vaccine. The sequence was collected from a man aged 35 to 55 with glioma.

Here the CDR3 reads CASSDQGAANEKLFF. CDR3 DNA: TGCGCCAGCAGTGATCAGGGGGCTGCTAATGAAAAACTGTTTTTT. The chain recombines TRBV5-1 with TRBJ1-4, with TRBD1 identical over 8 bases. Germline assignment: CDR1 SGHRS and CDR2 YFSETQ. V lost 5 bases to trimming and J lost 3 bases; unmatched junction nucleotides: 6. The length of the CDR3 is 15 residues.